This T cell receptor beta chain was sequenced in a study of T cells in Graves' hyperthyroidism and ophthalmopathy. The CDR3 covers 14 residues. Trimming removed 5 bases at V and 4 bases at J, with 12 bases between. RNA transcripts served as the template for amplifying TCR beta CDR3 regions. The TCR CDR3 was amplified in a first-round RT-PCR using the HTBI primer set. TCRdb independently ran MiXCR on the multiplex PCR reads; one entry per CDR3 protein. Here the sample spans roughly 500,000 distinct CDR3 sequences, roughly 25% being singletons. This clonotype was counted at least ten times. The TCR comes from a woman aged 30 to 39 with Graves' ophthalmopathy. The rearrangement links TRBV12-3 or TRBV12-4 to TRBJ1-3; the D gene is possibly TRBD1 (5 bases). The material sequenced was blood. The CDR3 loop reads CASSLTSGGNTIYF. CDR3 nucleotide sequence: TGTGCCAGCAGTCTTACCTCAGGGGGAAACACCATATATTTT.